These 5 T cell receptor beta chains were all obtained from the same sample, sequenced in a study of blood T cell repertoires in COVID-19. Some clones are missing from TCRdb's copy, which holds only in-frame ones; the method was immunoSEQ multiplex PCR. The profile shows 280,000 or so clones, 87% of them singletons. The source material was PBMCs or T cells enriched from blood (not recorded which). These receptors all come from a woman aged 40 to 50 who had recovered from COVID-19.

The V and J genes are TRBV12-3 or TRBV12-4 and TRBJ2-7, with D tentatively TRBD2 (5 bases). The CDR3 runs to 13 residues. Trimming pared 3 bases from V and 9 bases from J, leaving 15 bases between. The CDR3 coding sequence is TGTGCCAGCAGTTTGAGTAGCGCTACGCTGCAGTACTTC. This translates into CASSLSSATLQYF.

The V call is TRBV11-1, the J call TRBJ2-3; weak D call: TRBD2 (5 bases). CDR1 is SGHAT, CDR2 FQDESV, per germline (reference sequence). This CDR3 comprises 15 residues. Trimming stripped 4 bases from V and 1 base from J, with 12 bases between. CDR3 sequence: CASSSPSTRTDTQYF. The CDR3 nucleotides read TGTGCCAGCAGCTCCCCTAGCACACGCACAGATACGCAGTATTTT.

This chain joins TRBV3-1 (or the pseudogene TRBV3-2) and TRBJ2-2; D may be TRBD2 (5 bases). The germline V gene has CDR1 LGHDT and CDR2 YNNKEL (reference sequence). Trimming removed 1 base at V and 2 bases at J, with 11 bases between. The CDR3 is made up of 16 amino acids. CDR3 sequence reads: CASSQVGEPNTGELFF. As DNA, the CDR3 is TGTGCCAGCAGCCAAGTCGGGGAGCCTAACACCGGGGAGCTGTTTTTT.

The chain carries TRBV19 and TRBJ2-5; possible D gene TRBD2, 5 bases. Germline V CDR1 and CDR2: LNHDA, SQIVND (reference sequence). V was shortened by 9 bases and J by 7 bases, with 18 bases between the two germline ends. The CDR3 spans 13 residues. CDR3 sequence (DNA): TGTGCCAGCCTCCCCCGGGGTGGAGGGACCCAGTACTTC. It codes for CASLPRGGGTQYF.

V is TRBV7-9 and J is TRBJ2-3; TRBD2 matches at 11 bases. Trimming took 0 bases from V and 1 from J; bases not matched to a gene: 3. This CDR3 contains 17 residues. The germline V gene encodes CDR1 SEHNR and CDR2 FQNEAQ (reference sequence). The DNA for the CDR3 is TGTGCCAGCAGCTTAGCGATTAGCGGGGGGGGCACAGATACGCAGTATTTT. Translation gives CASSLAISGGGTDTQYF.